This T cell receptor (beta chain) is from a study of blood T cells in healthy people across ages. A second PCR of about 7 to 12 cycles used a sample-barcoded 5' primer and a J-beta primer mix. TCRdb recomputed calls from the 5' RACE reads with MiXCR, one row per CDR3 protein. The data show 700,000 to 850,000 distinct CDR3 sequences, 53% seen once. The V end was cut by 0 bases, the J end by 5 bases, with 16 bases between. Germline loops: CDR1 MNHNY, CDR2 SVGAGI (reference sequence). This CDR3 is built from 16 residues. The chain is built from TRBV6-6 and TRBJ1-1; D gene unclear. The sample was blood. The clonotype was recovered from an elderly man in good health. The CDR3 region has the DNA TGTGCCAGCAGTTACTCAAAGCCGGGAGGGAGGACTGAAGCTTTCTTT. Amino acids: CASSYSKPGGRTEAFF.